This T cell receptor beta chain was retrieved from a study of somatic mutations in cytotoxic T cells in rheumatoid arthritis. Study details: A roughly 28 ml EDTA sample of patient blood was drawn right after diagnosis, before any treatment. Purity of nearly 100% was reached when some V beta antibody-stained T-cell populations were flow-sorted, including V beta1+ cells sequenced for TCRB.

Whole-study findings and limits: Between rheumatoid arthritis patients and age-matched healthy controls, CD8+ T-cell clonality showed no significant difference.

Libraries were prepared by immunoSEQ multiplex PCR; TCRdb keeps only in-frame clonotypes and omits some of them. The sample lists some 17,000 clones; approximately 82% were seen once. A remark on this clone: Its target is unknown.

Trimming took off 9 bases at V and 5 bases at J, with 16 bases between the two ends. The CDR3 is 13 amino acids. CDR1 and CDR2 (germline): MNHNS, SASEGT. The sample consisted of CD8+ T cells sorted from blood. This TCR came from an adult with rheumatoid arthritis. The gene calls are TRBV6-1 and TRBJ2-5, with D possibly being TRBD1 (5 bases). The CDR3 loop is CASQTVGQETQYF. CDR3 coding DNA: TGTGCCAGTCAGACCGTGGGGCAGGAGACCCAGTACTTC.